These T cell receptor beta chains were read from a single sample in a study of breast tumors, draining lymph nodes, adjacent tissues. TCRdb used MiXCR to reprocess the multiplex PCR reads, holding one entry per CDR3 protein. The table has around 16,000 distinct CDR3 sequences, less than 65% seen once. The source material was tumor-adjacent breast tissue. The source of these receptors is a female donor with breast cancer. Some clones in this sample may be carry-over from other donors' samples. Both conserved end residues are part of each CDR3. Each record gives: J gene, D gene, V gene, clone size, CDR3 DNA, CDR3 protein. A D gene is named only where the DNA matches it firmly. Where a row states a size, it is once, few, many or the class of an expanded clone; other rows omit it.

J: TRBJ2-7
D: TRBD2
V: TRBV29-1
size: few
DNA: TGCAGCGTCCTCACTAGCGGGGGGGCCTACGAGCAGTACTTC
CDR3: CSVLTSGGAYEQYF

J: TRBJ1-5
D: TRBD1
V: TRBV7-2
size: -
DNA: TGTGCCAGCAGCCCCGGGACAGGGAATCAGCCCCAGCATTTT
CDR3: CASSPGTGNQPQHF

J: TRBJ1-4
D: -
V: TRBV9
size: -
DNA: TGTGCCAGCAGCCTAGAACCACAGACAACTAATGAAAAACTGTTTTTT
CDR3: CASSLEPQTTNEKLFF

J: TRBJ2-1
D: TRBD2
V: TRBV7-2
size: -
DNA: TGTGCCAGCAGCTTCTCCCTAGCGGGAAGCTTCAATGAGCAGTTCTTC
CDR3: CASSFSLAGSFNEQFF

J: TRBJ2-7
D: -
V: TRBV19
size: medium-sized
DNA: TGTGCCAGTAGTTCAACACGCGGCTACGAGCAGTACTTC
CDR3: CASSSTRGYEQYF

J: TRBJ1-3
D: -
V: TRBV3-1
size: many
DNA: TGTGCCAGCAGCCTGACCGATTCTGGAAACACCATATATTTT
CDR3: CASSLTDSGNTIYF

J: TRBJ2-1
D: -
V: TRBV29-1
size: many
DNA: TGCAGCGCCCCGTTGAGGGGCGGCTACAATGAGCAGTTCTTC
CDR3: CSAPLRGGYNEQFF

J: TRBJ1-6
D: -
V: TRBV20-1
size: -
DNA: TGCAGTGCTATCGGGGCATATAATTCACCCCTCCACTTT
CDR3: CSAIGAYNSPLHF

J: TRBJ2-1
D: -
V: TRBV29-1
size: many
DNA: TGCAGCGTTGAGAGGGGACGGTACAATGAGCAGTTCTTC
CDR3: CSVERGRYNEQFF

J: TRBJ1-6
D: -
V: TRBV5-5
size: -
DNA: TGTGCCAGCGGAGTCAAACAGGGAGTTTCACCCCTCCACTTT
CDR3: CASGVKQGVSPLHF

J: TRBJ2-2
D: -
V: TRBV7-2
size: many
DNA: TGTGCCAGCAGCTTAGTTAGCCAGGGGGGCACCGGGGAGCTGTTTTTT
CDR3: CASSLVSQGGTGELFF

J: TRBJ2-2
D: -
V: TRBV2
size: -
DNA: TGTGCCAGCAGTGGAGAAGGGGGGATTGGCACCGGGGAGCTGTTTTTT
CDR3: CASSGEGGIGTGELFF

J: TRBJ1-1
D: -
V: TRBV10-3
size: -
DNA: TGTGCCATCAGTGAGTCGCAGGACATGAACACTGAAGCTTTCTTT
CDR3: CAISESQDMNTEAFF

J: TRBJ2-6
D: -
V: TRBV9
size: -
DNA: TGTGCCAGCAGCGTTTCGAACAGGGTCGCTGGGGCCACCGTCCTGACTTTC
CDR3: CASSVSNRVAGATVLTF

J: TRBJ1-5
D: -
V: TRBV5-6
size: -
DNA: TGTGCCAGCAGCGGACCCTCTAGTCCAGACCAAGAGACCCAGCATTTT
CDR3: CASSGPSSPDQETQHF

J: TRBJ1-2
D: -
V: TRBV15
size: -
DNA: TGTGCCACCAGCAGAGGGGAGGGACTTACCTATGGCTACACCTTC
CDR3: CATSRGEGLTYGYTF

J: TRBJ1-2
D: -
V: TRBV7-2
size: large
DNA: TGTGCCAGCAGCTTAGCGTTGGGTAACTATGGCTACACCTTC
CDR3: CASSLALGNYGYTF

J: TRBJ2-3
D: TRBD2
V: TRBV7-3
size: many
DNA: TGTGCCAGCAGCGGCGGGACTAGCCGCACAGATACGCAGTATTTT
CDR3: CASSGGTSRTDTQYF

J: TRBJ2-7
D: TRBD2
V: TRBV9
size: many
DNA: TGTGCCAGCAGCGGTGGGACTAGCGGCGAGCAGTACTTC
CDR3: CASSGGTSGEQYF

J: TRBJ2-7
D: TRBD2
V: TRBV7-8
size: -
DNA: TGTGCCAGCAGCTTGACAGCCAGCGGGACTAGCGGGGGGGCCTACGAGCAGTACTTC
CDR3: CASSLTASGTSGGAYEQYF

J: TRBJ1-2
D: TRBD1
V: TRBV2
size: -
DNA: TGTGCCAGCACTAAGGACAGGGGGGATCGGGTTGGCTACGCCTTC
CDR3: CASTKDRGDRVGYAF

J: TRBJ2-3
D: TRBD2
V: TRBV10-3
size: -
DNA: TGTGCCATAAGACTAGCGGGAGAGACAGATACGCAGTATTTT
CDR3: CAIRLAGETDTQYF

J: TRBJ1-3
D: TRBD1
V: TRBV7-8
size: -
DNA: TGTGCCAGCAGCCGGACAGGGTGGGACACCATATATTTT
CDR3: CASSRTGWDTIYF

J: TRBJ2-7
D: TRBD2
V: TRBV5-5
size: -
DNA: TGTGCCAGCAGCTTATCGTATGGGACTAGCGGGGGGGCCTACGAGCAGTACTTC
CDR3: CASSLSYGTSGGAYEQYF

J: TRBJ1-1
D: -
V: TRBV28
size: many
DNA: TGTGCCAGCAGGATAGTGAACACTGAAGCTTTCTTT
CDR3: CASRIVNTEAFF

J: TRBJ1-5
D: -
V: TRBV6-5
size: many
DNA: TGTGCCAGCAGAACCACCCGGGACAGCAATCAGCCCCAGCATTTT
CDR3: CASRTTRDSNQPQHF

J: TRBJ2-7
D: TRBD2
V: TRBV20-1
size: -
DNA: TGCAGTGCTAGAGGGCCCCCGGCTAGCGGGGAGTCTATGGGCTGCGAGCAGTACTTC
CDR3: CSARGPPASGESMGCEQYF

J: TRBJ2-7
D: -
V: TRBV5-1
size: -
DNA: TGCGCCAGCAGCTTGTTGAGCGGGCAGTACTTC
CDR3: CASSLLSGQYF

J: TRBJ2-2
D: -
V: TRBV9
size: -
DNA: TGTGCCAGCGGCGTAGTGAACGGGGAACTGTTTTTT
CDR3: CASGVVNGELFF

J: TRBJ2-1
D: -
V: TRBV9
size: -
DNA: TGTGCCAGCAGCGCGGGGCTAGCGATCGTTGAGCAGTTCTTC
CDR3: CASSAGLAIVEQFF

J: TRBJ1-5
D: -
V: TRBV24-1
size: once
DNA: TGTGCCACATCACCCGGGACAACTAGCAATCAGCCCCAGCATTTT
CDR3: CATSPGTTSNQPQHF

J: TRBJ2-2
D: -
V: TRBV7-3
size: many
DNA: TGTGCCAGCAGCTTATCTGCAGGGTACACCGGGGAGCTGTTTTTT
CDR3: CASSLSAGYTGELFF

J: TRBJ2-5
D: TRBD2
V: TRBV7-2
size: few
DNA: TGTGCCAGCAGCTTCATCCTAGCGGGAGGCCGAGAGACCCAGTACTTC
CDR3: CASSFILAGGRETQYF

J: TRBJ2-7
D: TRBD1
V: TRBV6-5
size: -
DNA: TGTGCCAGCAGTTACCCGGGACAGGGACTCCGCGAGCAGTACTTC
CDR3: CASSYPGQGLREQYF

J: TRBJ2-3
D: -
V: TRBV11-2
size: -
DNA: TGTGCCAGCAGCTTAGTCTCAGATACGCAGTATTTT
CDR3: CASSLVSDTQYF

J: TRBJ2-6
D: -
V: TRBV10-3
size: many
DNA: TGTGCGATCAGGGGGGGGGGATCTGGGGCCAACGTCCTGACTTTC
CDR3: CAIRGGGSGANVLTF

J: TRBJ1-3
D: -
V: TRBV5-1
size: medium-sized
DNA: TGCGCCAGCAGCCCTCGACAGGCTTCGGGAAACACCATATATTTT
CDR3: CASSPRQASGNTIYF

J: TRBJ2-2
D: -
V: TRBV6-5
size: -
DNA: TGTGCCAGCAACCGCCAGGGCGCCGGGGAGCTGTTTTTT
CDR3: CASNRQGAGELFF

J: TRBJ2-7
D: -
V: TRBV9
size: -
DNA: TGTGCCAGCAGCTTGGTACAGGGCTCGGGCGAGCAGTACTTC
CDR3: CASSLVQGSGEQYF

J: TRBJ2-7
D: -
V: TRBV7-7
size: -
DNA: TGTGCCAGCAGCTTAGACGGGGGCGCCTCCTACGAGCAGTACTTC
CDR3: CASSLDGGASYEQYF

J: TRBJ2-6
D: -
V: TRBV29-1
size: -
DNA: TGCAGCGTTCTGGGGGCGGCCGGGGCCAACGTCCTGACTTTC
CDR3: CSVLGAAGANVLTF

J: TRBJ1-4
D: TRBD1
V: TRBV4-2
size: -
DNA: TGTGCCAGCAGACAGGGGAATGAAAAACTGCTTTTT
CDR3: CASRQGNEKLLF

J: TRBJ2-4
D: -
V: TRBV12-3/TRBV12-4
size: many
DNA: TGTGCCAGCAGTCACAACCCCGCTCTCGACATTCAGTACTTC
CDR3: CASSHNPALDIQYF

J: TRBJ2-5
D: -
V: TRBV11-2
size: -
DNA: TGTGCCAGCAGCCCGGGACAAGAGACCCAGTACTTC
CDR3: CASSPGQETQYF